The entry below describes one T cell receptor beta chain. What this receptor recognizes is not known. The record has no base qualities; no much larger clone is one base away. The collaborating institutions used their own protocols to collect whole blood in K2EDTA tubes. Collaborator samples were shipped for TCRbeta analysis as frozen whole blood, isolated PBMCs, or DNA extracted from either sample type. This record comes from a study of blood T cell repertoires in COVID-19 (dated by TCRdb to the early 2020s). About the investigation overall: Samples from collaborators originated in the United States, Italy and Spain and spanned both the acute and convalescent phases of COVID-19. The material from the prospective study consisted of cDNA or gDNA derived from T cells, B-cell-depleted T cells, or PBMCs. The dataset comprised deeply sampled blood TCRbeta repertoires from subjects exposed to, actively infected with, or recovered from COVID-19. The repertoires were released in a freely available public database intended as a resource for research on the immune response to SARS-CoV-2. The samples were drawn from two sources: the first 160 participants of the ongoing ImmuneRACE study, and 1,200 or so subjects contributed by 6 global collaborators. Sample metadata almost always included a de-identified subject ID, COVID-19 status, age in years and sex. HLA class I and class II types, where available, came from metadata supplied by the sample provider rather than from assay-based typing.

The immunoSEQ Assay, a bias-controlled multiplex PCR, was used to amplify TCRbeta CDR3 regions from genomic DNA. As for how the authors treated the data: The number of nucleated cells in each sample was estimated by amplification of reference gene primers within the assay. To quantify the absolute abundance of each unique TCRbeta CDR3 rearrangement, sequence reads were collapsed and filtered. For each sample, productive Simpson clonality was calculated as the square root of Simpson's diversity index over productive rearrangements. Here the immuneACCESS table is served through TCRdb, limited to in-frame sequences with V and J called. Missing clones are a known gap in these copies; in checked studies unresolved V genes cover under half, and the rest lacks a known reason. That table gives V, J and clone size, and the DNA gave D and trimming. The table for this sample lists roughly 57,000 clones; 70% to 75% of them were counted only once. Approximately 15% of the sample is taken by the ten largest.

Beyond this particular receptor, the publication reports: Clinical and demographic metadata were provided uncurated, with the amount varying by source and participant.

Looking up the germline V gene yields CDR1 SGHTA and CDR2 FQGNSA. Deletion took 2 bases off V and 2 bases off J, with a span of 11 bases between the germline ends. The CDR3 covers 15 residues, taking in both the cysteine and the phenylalanine. Only the CDR3 region is kept as DNA, spanning 45 bases read in frame from base 1. This chain is built from TRBV7-2 and TRBJ2-3, with no D gene named confidently. Sequencing was done on a sample of peripheral blood. This TCR came from a woman aged 70 to 79 with acute or convalescent COVID-19. The CDR3 region reads CASSLRVGSTDTQYF. The DNA sequence reads TGTGCCAGCAGCTTACGGGTGGGTTCCACAGATACGCAGTATTTT.